This T cell receptor (beta chain) emerged from a study of shared clonotypes between healthy human individuals. The authors distributed each subset's genomic DNA evenly over several immunoSEQ plates. Sequencing used immunoSEQ multiplex PCR; TCRdb keeps in-frame clones, though not all of them. The sample yields over 2 million clones, about 95% seen once. In the naive CD8 group, cells lacked CD45RO and were positively selected for CCR7, so terminally differentiated effector memory CD45RA+ cells were left out. The TCR was taken from a man between 18 and 29 years old in good health. The material sequenced was naive CD8+ T cells sorted from blood.

CDR3: CASSLASGRFSEQYF. In DNA, the CDR3 is TGTGCCAGCAGCTTAGCTAGCGGGAGGTTCAGCGAGCAGTACTTC. The genes are TRBV5-6 and TRBJ2-7; 11 positions agree with TRBD2. V dropped 2 bases and J dropped 6; count of bases not matched to a gene: 7. There are 15 residues in the CDR3. Germline-derived CDR1 and CDR2 are SGHDT and YYEEEE.